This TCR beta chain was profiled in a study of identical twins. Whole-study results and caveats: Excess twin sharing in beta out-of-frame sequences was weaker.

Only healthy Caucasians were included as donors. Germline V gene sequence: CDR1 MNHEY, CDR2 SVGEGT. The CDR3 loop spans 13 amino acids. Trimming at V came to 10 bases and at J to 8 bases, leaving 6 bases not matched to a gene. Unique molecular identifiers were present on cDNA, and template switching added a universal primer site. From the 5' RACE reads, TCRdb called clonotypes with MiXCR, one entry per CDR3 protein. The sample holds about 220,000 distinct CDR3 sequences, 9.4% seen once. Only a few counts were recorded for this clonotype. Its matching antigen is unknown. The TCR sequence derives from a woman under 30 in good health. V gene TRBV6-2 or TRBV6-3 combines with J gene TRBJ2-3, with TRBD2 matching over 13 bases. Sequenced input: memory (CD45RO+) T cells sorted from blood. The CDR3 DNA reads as TGTGCCACCAGGACTAGCGGGAGTGGTACGCAGTATTTT. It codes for CATRTSGSGTQYF.